This T cell receptor beta chain was recorded in a study of cytomegalovirus exposure and HLA in healthy donors. Study findings and constraints: The classifier reportedly diagnosed cytomegalovirus status with high sensitivity and specificity. According to a subsequent analysis, TCR clusters from the first cohort were inclined to appear together in the 120 validation repertoires. Listed as cytomegalovirus-associated were 170 or so TCR beta chains.

As concerns this clone: Antigen: not known.

Separate from the roughly 720-subject first cohort, the roughly 120-subject validation cohort was the one that the donors belonged to. The method was immunoSEQ multiplex PCR; TCRdb's version includes in-frame clones alone and lacks a portion of them. The table includes roughly 130,000 clones, roughly 90% detected once. CDR1 and CDR2 (germline): KGHSH, LQKENI. The CDR3 is 16 residues long. V lost 0 bases, J lost 5 bases, and 14 bases lay in between. The source material was PBMCs. This sequence originates from a man aged 25 to 45 in good health and CMV-seronegative. The chain combines TRBV18 with TRBJ1-5, with D perhaps matching TRBD1 (6 bases). The CDR3 protein is CASSPPGQVLDQPQHF. CDR3 nucleotide sequence: TGTGCCAGCTCACCACCGGGACAAGTATTAGATCAGCCCCAGCATTTT.